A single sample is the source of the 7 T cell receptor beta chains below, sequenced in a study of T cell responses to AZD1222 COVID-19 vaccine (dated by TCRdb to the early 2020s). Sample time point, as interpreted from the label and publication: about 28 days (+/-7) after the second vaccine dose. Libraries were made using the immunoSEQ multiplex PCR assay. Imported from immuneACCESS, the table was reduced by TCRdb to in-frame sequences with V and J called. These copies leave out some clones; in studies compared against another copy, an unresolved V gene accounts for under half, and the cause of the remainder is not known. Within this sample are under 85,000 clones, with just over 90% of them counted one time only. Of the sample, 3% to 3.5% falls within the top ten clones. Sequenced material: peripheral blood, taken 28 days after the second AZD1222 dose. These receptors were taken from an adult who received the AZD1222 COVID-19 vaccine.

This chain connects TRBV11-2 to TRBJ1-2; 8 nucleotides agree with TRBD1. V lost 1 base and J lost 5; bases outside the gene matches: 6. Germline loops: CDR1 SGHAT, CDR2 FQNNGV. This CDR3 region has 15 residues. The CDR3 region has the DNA TGTGCCAGCAGCTTAGGGGACAGGTTAGGGTATGGCTACACCTTC. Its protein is CASSLGDRLGYGYTF.

CDR3 DNA sequence: TGTGCCAGCGGAATAGACACCTATGATAATTCACCCCTCCACTTT. It codes for CASGIDTYDNSPLHF. The chain uses TRBV6-5 and TRBJ1-6; D is uncertain. V dropped 8 bases and J dropped 5 bases, with 16 bases sitting between them. The CDR3 length is 15 residues. The germline gives CDR1 MNHEY, CDR2 SVGAGI.

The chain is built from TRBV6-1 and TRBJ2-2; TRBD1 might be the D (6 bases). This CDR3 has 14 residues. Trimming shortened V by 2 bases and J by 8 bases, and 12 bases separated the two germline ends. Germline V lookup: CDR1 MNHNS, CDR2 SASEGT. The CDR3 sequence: CASSEMGQRGELFF. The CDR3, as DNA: TGTGCCAGCAGTGAAATGGGACAACGGGGGGAGCTGTTTTTT.

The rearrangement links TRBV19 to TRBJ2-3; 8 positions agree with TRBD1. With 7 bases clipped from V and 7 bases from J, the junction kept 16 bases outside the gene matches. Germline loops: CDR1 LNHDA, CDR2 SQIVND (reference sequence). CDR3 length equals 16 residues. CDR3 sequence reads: CASTDQGQGGFYTQYF. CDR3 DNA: TGTGCCAGTACCGACCAAGGACAGGGTGGGTTCTATACGCAGTATTTT.

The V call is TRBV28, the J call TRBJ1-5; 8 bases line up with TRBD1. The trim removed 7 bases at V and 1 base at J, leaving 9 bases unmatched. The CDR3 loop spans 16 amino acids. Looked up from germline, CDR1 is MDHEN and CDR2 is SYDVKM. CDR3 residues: CASIRTQGASNQPQHF. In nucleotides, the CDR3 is TGTGCCAGCATTCGAACCCAGGGGGCGAGCAATCAGCCCCAGCATTTT.

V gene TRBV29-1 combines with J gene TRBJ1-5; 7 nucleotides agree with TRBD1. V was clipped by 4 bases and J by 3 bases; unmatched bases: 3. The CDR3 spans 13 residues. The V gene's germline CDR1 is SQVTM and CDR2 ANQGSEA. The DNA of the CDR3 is TGCAGCGTTGCCGGGACAGACAATCAGCCCCAGCATTTT. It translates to CSVAGTDNQPQHF.

The CDR3 reads CASSQGTFQPQHF. CDR3 coding DNA: TGTGCCAGCAGCCAGGGGACATTTCAGCCCCAGCATTTT. The chain couples TRBV7-9 to TRBJ1-5, with D possibly being TRBD1 (6 bases). CDR1 and CDR2 from the germline V gene are SEHNR and FQNEAQ (reference sequence). The CDR3 totals 13 residues. The V gene lost 5 bases and the J gene lost 6 bases, with 11 bases spanning the gap.